The 2 T cell receptor beta chains below were found in one sample sequenced in a study of cytomegalovirus exposure and HLA in healthy donors. Use of 60 Vbeta and 13 Jbeta primers characterized the PCR. Sequencing was performed with immunoSEQ multiplex PCR; in TCRdb, only in-frame clones are kept and a portion is missing. Among 150,000 to 200,000 clones listed, about 77% were seen once. The sample taken for sequencing was PBMCs. These receptors all come from a man in his sixties in good health and CMV-seronegative.

The chain joins TRBV30 to TRBJ1-2, with TRBD1 matching over 9 bases. From germline, CDR1 is GTSNPN and CDR2 SVGIG (reference sequence). Trimming at V came to 8 bases and at J to 3 bases, leaving 7 bases not matched to a gene. The CDR3 sequence is 13 residues long. CDR3 region: CAKEQGADYGYTF. CDR3 DNA sequence: TGTGCCAAAGAACAGGGGGCGGACTATGGCTACACCTTC. The full variable domain, its missing parts supplied by reference TRBV30 and TRBJ1-2, is SQTIHQWPATLVQPVGSPLSLECTVEGTSNPNLYWYRQAAGRGLQLLFYSVGIGQISSEVPQNLSASRPQDRQFILSSKKLLLSDSGFYLCAKEQGADYGYTFGSGTRLTVV.

The CDR3 DNA is TGTGCCACCAGCAGAGATTTGGCCATCCCCTACGAGCAGTACTTC. It yields the protein CATSRDLAIPYEQYF. This chain links TRBV15 with TRBJ2-7; D unclear. The V end lost 0 bases, the J end lost 2 bases, and 11 bases lay between the germline ends. Germline lookup yields CDR1 LNHNV and CDR2 YYDKDF (reference sequence). The CDR3 is 15 residues long.